Below are 21 T cell receptor beta chains sequenced from a single sample in a study of blood T cell repertoires in COVID-19. Sequencing used immunoSEQ multiplex PCR; TCRdb keeps in-frame clones, though not all of them. Here the sample spans 180,000 or so clones, around nine tenths being singletons. The sample was peripheral blood. These receptors were collected from a man between 65 and 85 years old with acute or convalescent COVID-19.

In DNA form, the CDR3 reads TGTGCCAGCTCACCAACCACGGTCGCCTACAATGAGCAGTTCTTC. Translated: CASSPTTVAYNEQFF. The J gene is TRBJ2-1, the V gene TRBV18; D gene unclear. The ends were cut back, 2 bases at V and 2 bases at J, with 10 bases in the middle. CDR3 length equals 15 residues. Germline assignment: CDR1 KGHSH and CDR2 LQKENI.

CDR3: CASSPVPGQGRRTEAFF. The CDR3 bases are TGTGCCAGCAGCCCAGTCCCGGGACAGGGTCGGCGCACTGAAGCTTTCTTT. The chain carries TRBV5-6 and TRBJ1-1, with 9 bases aligning to TRBD1. The CDR3 runs 17 residues. Trimming at V came to 4 bases and at J to 4 bases, leaving 14 bases not matched to a gene. Per the germline V gene, CDR1 is SGHDT and CDR2 is YYEEEE.

V gene TRBV19 combines with J gene TRBJ1-6, with D perhaps TRBD1 (5 bases). V dropped 6 bases and J dropped 10 bases, with 10 bases sitting between them. This CDR3 is built from 12 residues. Germline values: CDR1 LNHDA, CDR2 SQIVND (reference sequence). CDR3 bases: TGTGCCAGTAGCGACCGACAGTCACCCCTCCACTTT. Protein sequence: CASSDRQSPLHF.

This rearrangement joins TRBV9 to TRBJ2-3; 8 bases line up with TRBD2. Germline V lookup: CDR1 SGDLS, CDR2 YYNGEE. The CDR3 runs to 14 residues. Unmatched junction bases numbered 1, after V lost 2 bases and J lost 2 bases. CDR3 DNA sequence: TGTGCCAGCAGCGTGACTAGCGACACAGATACGCAGTATTTT. It encodes CASSVTSDTDTQYF.

The V and J genes are TRBV29-1 and TRBJ1-1; possibly TRBD1 for D (6 bases). The CDR3 loop spans 11 amino acids. CDR1 and CDR2 from the germline V gene are SQVTM and ANQGSEA. V lost 6 bases, J lost 4 bases, and 9 bases lay in between. For the CDR3, the DNA is TGCAGCGTCTTGGACAGCACTGAAGCTTTCTTT. The encoded protein is CSVLDSTEAFF.

The rearrangement joins TRBV7-8 to TRBJ1-5; the D is unclear. The CDR3 totals 16 residues. The germline gives CDR1 SGHVS, CDR2 FQNEAQ. Trimming cost V 0 bases and J 0 bases, with 9 bases left between them. The DNA for the CDR3 is TGTGCCAGCAGCTTAGCGCGACACCTTAGCAATCAGCCCCAGCATTTT. Residues: CASSLARHLSNQPQHF.

The sample holds one count of this clone. This chain uses TRBV10-3 with TRBJ1-1; D may be TRBD1 (6 bases). V was shortened by 0 bases and J by 0 bases, with 11 bases between the two germline ends. The CDR3 runs to 16 residues. Per germline, CDR1 ENHRY and CDR2 SYGVKD. The CDR3 DNA sequence: TGTGCCATCAGTGAGTCGAAGGGGGGGTTGAACACTGAAGCTTTCTTT. This encodes CAISESKGGLNTEAFF.

V gene TRBV5-4 combines with J gene TRBJ2-5, with D unresolved. The CDR3 covers 13 residues. The germline gives CDR1 SGHNT, CDR2 YYREEE (reference sequence). Trimming removed 0 bases at V and 3 bases at J, with 6 bases between. The CDR3 spells CASSLDPEETQYF. In nucleotides, the CDR3 is TGTGCCAGCAGCTTGGATCCTGAAGAGACCCAGTACTTC. The whole variable domain, remainder taken from reference TRBV5-4 and TRBJ2-5, is ETGVTQSPTHLIKTRGQQVTLRCSSQSGHNTVSWYQQALGQGPQFIFQYYREEENGRGNFPPRFSGLQFPNYSSELNVNALELDDSALYLCASSLDPEETQYFGPGTRLLVL.

The chain couples TRBV24-1 to TRBJ1-1; D is unresolved. Germline assignment: CDR1 KGHDR and CDR2 SFDVKD. This CDR3 has 15 residues. Trimming removed 1 base at V and 1 base at J, with 9 bases between. The CDR3 DNA sequence: TGTGCCACCAGTGATTTTAAATCGGGGAACACTGAAGCTTTCTTT. It specifies CATSDFKSGNTEAFF.

The rearrangement uses TRBV6-4 and TRBJ2-3; D is uncertain. The CDR3 consists of 15 residues. Germline V CDR1 and CDR2: MRHNA, SNTAGT. Trimming cost V 2 bases and J 1 base, with 10 bases left between them. CDR3 in DNA: TGTGCCAGCAGTGACACGCCGGGTGGCACAGATACGCAGTATTTT. This encodes CASSDTPGGTDTQYF.

J is TRBJ1-1 and V is TRBV6-6; D remains ambiguous. The V end was cut by 4 bases, the J end by 8 bases, with 8 bases between. Germline CDR1 and CDR2: MNHNY and SVGAGI (reference sequence). The CDR3 is made up of 11 amino acids. The CDR3 protein is CASSSGAEAFF. Written as DNA, the CDR3 is TGTGCCAGCAGTTCAGGCGCCGAAGCTTTCTTT.

In this sample, this clone turned up once. The V and J genes are TRBV7-2 and TRBJ2-2; possible D gene TRBD1, 6 bases. In germline, CDR1 is SGHTA, CDR2 FQGNSA. This CDR3 contains 14 residues. The ends were cut back, 3 bases at V and 4 bases at J, with 9 bases in the middle. The CDR3 loop is CASSFRGSTGELFF. CDR3 in DNA: TGTGCCAGCAGCTTTAGGGGGAGCACCGGGGAGCTGTTTTTT.

The gene calls are TRBV3-1 (or the pseudogene TRBV3-2) and TRBJ2-7, with 11 bases lining up with TRBD2. This CDR3 is 15 amino acids long. Germline trimming cut 4 bases from V and 2 bases from J; bases unmatched to any gene: 4. CDR1 is LGHDT and CDR2 is YNNKEL in the germline V gene (reference sequence). The CDR3 nucleotides read TGTGCCAGCAGCCCGAAACTAGCGGGAGCCTACGAGCAGTACTTC. This sequence encodes CASSPKLAGAYEQYF.

The chain combines TRBV4-1 with TRBJ1-6; 11 nucleotides line up with TRBD1. From germline, CDR1 is MGHRA and CDR2 YSYEKL. The CDR3 is made up of 15 amino acids. Unmatched junction bases numbered 3, after V lost 4 bases and J lost 7 bases. As DNA, the CDR3 is TGCGCCAGCAGCCTCCGGGACAGGGGGAATTCACCCCTCCACTTT. Translation: CASSLRDRGNSPLHF.

This clone is a singleton in its sample. V and J are TRBV27 and TRBJ2-7, with 12 nucleotides matching TRBD2. CDR1 MNHEY and CDR2 SMNVEV come from the germline V gene (reference sequence). The CDR3 loop spans 15 amino acids. V was clipped by 3 bases and J by 2 bases; unmatched bases: 2. The CDR3 loop reads CASSFLAGGPYEQYF. As DNA, the CDR3 is TGTGCCAGCAGTTTCCTAGCGGGAGGGCCCTACGAGCAGTACTTC.

The chain carries TRBV28 and TRBJ2-3; D is perhaps TRBD2 (5 bases). From germline, CDR1 is MDHEN and CDR2 SYDVKM. The CDR3 covers 15 residues. V lost 4 bases to trimming and J lost 4 bases, with 15 bases between them. The CDR3 coding sequence is TGTGCCAGCAGTTCGGTGGGTACTAGGCCAGATACGCAGTATTTT. This sequence encodes CASSSVGTRPDTQYF.

The V call is TRBV19, the J call TRBJ1-5; D is possibly TRBD1 (6 bases). V was cut by 6 bases and J by 0 bases, with 15 bases left in between. The germline CDR1 and CDR2 sequences are LNHDA and SQIVND (reference sequence). The CDR3 has 16 amino acids. CDR3 sequence: CASRPGGGTSNQPQHF. CDR3 DNA: TGTGCCAGTAGACCGGGTGGGGGCACTAGCAATCAGCCCCAGCATTTT.

The V and J genes are TRBV5-5 and TRBJ1-1; 9 nucleotides line up with TRBD1. CDR1 and CDR2 (germline): SGHKS, YYEKEE (reference sequence). The CDR3 loop spans 15 amino acids. V shed 5 bases and J 5 bases; nucleotides not matched to a gene: 10. The CDR3 loop is CASRARRQGGTEAFF. The CDR3 DNA reads as TGTGCCAGCAGAGCCCGGAGACAGGGGGGGACTGAAGCTTTCTTT.

By proportion, this clone is medium-sized (0.01 to 0.1%). V gene TRBV5-5 combines with J gene TRBJ2-1, with TRBD1 matching over 8 bases. Per germline, CDR1 SGHKS and CDR2 YYEKEE (reference sequence). The CDR3 length is 19 residues. V lost 4 bases to trimming and J lost 0 bases; unmatched junction nucleotides: 15. The chain's CDR3 is CASSKTGAGRITSYNEQFF. DNA for the CDR3: TGTGCCAGCAGCAAGACAGGGGCTGGCCGAATAACCTCCTACAATGAGCAGTTCTTC. The whole variable domain, filled in from reference TRBV5-5 and TRBJ2-1, reads DAGVTQSPTHLIKTRGQQVTLRCSPISGHKSVSWYQQVLGQGPQFIFQYYEKEERGRGNFPDRFSARQFPNYSSELNVNALLLGDSALYLCASSKTGAGRITSYNEQFFGPGTRLTVL.

This chain joins TRBV11-2 and TRBJ2-5; D gene uncertain. The ends were cut back, 6 bases at V and 5 bases at J, with 13 bases in the middle. Germline V CDR1 and CDR2: SGHAT, FQNNGV. The CDR3 is 13 residues long. The chain's CDR3 is CASSSIHQETQYF. Here the CDR3 DNA reads TGTGCCAGCAGTTCCATCCATCAGGAGACCCAGTACTTC.

CDR3: CASSLPHPKPGQGAHEQFF. CDR3 nucleotide sequence: TGCGCCAGCAGCTTGCCTCACCCCAAGCCGGGACAGGGGGCGCATGAGCAGTTCTTC. The J gene is TRBJ2-1, the V gene TRBV5-1; 12 nucleotides align to TRBD1. Germline loops: CDR1 SGHRS, CDR2 YFSETQ. Unmatched junction bases numbered 16, after V lost 1 base and J lost 8 bases. The CDR3 contains 19 residues. The full variable domain, with the rest looked up from reference TRBV5-1 and TRBJ2-1, is KAGVTQTPRYLIKTRGQQVTLSCSPISGHRSVSWYQQTPGQGLQFLFEYFSETQRNKGNFPGRFSGRQFSNSRSEMNVSTLELGDSALYLCASSLPHPKPGQGAHEQFFGPGTRLTVL.